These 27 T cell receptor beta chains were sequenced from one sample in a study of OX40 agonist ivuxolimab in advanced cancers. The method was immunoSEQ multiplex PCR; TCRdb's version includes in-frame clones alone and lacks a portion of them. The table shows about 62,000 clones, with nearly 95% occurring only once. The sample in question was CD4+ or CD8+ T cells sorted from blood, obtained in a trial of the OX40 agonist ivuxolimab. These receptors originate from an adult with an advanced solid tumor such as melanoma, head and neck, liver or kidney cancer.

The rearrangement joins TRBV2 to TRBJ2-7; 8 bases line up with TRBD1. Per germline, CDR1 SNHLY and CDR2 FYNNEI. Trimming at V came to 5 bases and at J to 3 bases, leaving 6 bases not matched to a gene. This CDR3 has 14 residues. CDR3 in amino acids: CASSIRGQSYEQYF. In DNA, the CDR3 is TGTGCCAGCAGTATCAGGGGGCAGAGCTACGAGCAGTACTTC.

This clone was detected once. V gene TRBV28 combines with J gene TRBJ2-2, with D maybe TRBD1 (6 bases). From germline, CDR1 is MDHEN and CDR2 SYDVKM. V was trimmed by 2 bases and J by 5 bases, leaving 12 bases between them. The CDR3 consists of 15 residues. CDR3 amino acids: CASSLETGSTGELFF. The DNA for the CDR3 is TGTGCCAGCAGTTTAGAAACAGGGAGTACCGGGGAGCTGTTTTTT.

The CDR3 protein is CASSWEGQYEQYF. Here the CDR3 DNA reads TGTGCCAGCAGCTGGGAGGGACAGTACGAGCAGTACTTC. The V and J genes are TRBV5-4 and TRBJ2-7; tentatively, D is TRBD1 or TRBD2 (7 bases each). CDR3 size: 13 residues. CDR1 and CDR2 from the germline V gene are SGHNT and YYREEE (reference sequence). Trimming left V 3 bases short and J 4 bases short, with 11 bases between.

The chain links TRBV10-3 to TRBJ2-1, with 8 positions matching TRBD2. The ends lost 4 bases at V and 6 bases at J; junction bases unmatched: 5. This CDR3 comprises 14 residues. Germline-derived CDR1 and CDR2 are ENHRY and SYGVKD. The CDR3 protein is CAISAGTSGNEQFF. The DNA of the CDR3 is TGTGCCATCAGTGCAGGAACTAGCGGCAATGAGCAGTTCTTC.

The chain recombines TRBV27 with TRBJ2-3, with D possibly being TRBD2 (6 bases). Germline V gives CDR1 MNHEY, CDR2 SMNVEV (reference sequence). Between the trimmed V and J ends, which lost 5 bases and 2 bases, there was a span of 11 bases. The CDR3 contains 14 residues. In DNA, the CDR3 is TGTGCCAGCAGTCCGGGGGAGGTCACAGATACGCAGTATTTT. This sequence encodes CASSPGEVTDTQYF.

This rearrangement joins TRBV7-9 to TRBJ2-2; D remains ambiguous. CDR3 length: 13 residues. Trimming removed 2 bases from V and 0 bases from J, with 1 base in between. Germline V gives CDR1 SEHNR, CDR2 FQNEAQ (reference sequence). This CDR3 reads CASSLPNTGELFF. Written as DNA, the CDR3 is TGTGCCAGCAGCTTACCGAACACCGGGGAGCTGTTTTTT.

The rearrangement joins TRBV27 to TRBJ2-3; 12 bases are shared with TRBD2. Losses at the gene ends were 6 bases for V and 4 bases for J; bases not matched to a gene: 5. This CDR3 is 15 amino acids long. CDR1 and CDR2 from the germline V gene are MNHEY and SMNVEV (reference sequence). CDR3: CASRPGTSGSDTQYF. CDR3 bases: TGTGCCAGCAGACCCGGGACTAGCGGGTCAGATACGCAGTATTTT.

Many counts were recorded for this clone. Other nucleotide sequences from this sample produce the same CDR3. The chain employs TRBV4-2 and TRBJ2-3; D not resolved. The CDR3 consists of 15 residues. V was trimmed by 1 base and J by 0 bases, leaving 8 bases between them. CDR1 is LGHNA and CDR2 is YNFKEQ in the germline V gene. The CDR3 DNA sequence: TGTGCCAGCAGCCAAGGGCTAGGAAGCACAGATACGCAGTATTTT. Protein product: CASSQGLGSTDTQYF.

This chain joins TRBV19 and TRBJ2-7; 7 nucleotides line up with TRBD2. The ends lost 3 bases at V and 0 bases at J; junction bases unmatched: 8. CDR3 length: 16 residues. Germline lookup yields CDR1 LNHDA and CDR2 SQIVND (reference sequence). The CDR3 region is CASSISGSGFSYEQYF. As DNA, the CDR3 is TGTGCCAGTAGTATTAGCGGTAGCGGGTTCTCCTACGAGCAGTACTTC.

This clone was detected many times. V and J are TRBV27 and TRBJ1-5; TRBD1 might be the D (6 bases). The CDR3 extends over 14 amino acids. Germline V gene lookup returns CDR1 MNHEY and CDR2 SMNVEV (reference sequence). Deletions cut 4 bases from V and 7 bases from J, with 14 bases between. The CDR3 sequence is CASSSLQGSQPQHF. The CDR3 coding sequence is TGTGCCAGCAGTTCTTTACAGGGATCCCAGCCCCAGCATTTT.

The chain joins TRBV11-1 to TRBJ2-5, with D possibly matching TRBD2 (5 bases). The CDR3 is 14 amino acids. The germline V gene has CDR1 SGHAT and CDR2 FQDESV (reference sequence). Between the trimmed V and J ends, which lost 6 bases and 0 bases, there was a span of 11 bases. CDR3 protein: CASRDGLYQETQYF. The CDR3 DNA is TGTGCCAGCAGGGACGGACTGTACCAAGAGACCCAGTACTTC.

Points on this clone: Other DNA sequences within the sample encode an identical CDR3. This CDR3 is CASSLDPNTEAFF. The CDR3 nucleotides are TGTGCCAGCAGCCTGGACCCGAACACTGAAGCTTTCTTT. This chain connects TRBV7-6 to TRBJ1-1, with D hard to call. V lost 5 bases and J lost 1, with 8 bases in between. This CDR3 comprises 13 residues. Germline CDR1 reads SGHVS; CDR2 reads FNYEAQ.

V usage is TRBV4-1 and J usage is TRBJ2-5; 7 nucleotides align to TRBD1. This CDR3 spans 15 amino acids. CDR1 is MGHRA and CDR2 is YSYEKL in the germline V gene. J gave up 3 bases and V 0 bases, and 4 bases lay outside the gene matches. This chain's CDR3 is CASSQETQGEETQYF. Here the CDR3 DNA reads TGCGCCAGCAGCCAAGAAACGCAGGGGGAAGAGACCCAGTACTTC.

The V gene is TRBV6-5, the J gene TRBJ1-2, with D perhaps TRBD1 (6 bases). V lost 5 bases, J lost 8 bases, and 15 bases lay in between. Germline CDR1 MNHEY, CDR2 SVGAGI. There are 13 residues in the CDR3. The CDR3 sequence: CASSRSGQLGYTF. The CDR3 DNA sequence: TGTGCCAGCAGTCGCTCCGGACAGTTAGGCTACACCTTC.

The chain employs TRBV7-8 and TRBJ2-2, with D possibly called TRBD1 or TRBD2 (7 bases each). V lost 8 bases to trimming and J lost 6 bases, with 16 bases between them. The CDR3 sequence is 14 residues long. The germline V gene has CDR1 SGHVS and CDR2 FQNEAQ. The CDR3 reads CASREEGAAGELFF. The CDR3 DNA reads TGTGCCAGCCGGGAGGAGGGGGCGGCCGGGGAGCTGTTTTTT.

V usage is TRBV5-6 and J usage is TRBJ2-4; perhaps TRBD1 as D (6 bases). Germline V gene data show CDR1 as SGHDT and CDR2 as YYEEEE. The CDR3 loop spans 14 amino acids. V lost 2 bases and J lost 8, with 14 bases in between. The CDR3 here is CASSFGRGFDIQYF. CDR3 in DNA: TGTGCCAGCAGCTTTGGCAGGGGATTTGACATTCAGTACTTC.

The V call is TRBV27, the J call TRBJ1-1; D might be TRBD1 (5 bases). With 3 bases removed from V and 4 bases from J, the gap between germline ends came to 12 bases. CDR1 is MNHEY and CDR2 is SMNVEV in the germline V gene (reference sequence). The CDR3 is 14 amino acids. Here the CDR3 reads CASSLAGQVTEAFF. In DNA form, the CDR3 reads TGTGCCAGCAGTTTGGCAGGGCAAGTCACTGAAGCTTTCTTT.

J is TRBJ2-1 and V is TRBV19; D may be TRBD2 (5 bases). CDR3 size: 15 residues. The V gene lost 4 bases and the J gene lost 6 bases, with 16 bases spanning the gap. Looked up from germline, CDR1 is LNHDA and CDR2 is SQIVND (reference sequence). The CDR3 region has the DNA TGTGCCAGTAGTACCGACTCGGAGGCCCCCAATGAGCAGTTCTTC. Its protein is CASSTDSEAPNEQFF.

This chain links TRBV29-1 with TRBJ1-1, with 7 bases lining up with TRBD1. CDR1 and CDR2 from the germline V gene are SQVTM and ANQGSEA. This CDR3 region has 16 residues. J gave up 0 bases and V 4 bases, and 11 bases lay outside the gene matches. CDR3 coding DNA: TGCAGCGTTGGCGCTGACAGGGCCTTTATGAACACTGAAGCTTTCTTT. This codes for CSVGADRAFMNTEAFF.

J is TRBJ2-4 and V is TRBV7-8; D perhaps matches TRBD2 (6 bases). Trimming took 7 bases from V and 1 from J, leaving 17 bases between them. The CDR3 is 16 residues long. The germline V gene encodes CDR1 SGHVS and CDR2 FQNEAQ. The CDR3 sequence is CASTPGVSGAKNIQYF. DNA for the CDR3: TGTGCCAGCACCCCCGGTGTGAGCGGGGCCAAAAACATTCAGTACTTC.

The CDR3 bases are TGTGCCAGCAGCTTAATAGCGCGGCTGGGGGAGACCCAGTACTTC. It codes for CASSLIARLGETQYF. The chain is built from TRBV7-9 and TRBJ2-5; a possible D gene is TRBD2 (5 bases). Trimming stripped 2 bases from V and 5 bases from J, with 15 bases between. Germline V lookup: CDR1 SEHNR, CDR2 FQNEAQ (reference sequence). This CDR3 region has 15 residues.

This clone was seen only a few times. DNA of the CDR3: TGCAGCGTTCGGAACATTCTCACTGAAGCTTTCTTT. Its protein is CSVRNILTEAFF. The V call is TRBV29-1, the J call TRBJ1-1; no reliable D call. Germline assignment: CDR1 SQVTM and CDR2 ANQGSEA. V was shortened by 5 bases and J by 4 bases, with 11 bases between the two germline ends. CDR3 size: 12 residues.

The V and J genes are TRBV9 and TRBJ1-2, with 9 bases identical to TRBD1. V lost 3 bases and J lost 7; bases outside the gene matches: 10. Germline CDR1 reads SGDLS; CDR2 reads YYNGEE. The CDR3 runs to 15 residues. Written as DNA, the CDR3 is TGTGCCAGCAGCGAGAGGGGGGACAGGGAAGGTGGCTACACCTTC. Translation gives CASSERGDREGGYTF.

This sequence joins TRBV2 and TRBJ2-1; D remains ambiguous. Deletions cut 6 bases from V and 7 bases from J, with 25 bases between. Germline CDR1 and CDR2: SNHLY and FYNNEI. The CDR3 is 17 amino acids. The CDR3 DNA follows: TGTGCCAGCAGGAGGCTTGGGGTGGGAATAGAAGGGAATGAGCAGTTCTTC. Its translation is CASRRLGVGIEGNEQFF.

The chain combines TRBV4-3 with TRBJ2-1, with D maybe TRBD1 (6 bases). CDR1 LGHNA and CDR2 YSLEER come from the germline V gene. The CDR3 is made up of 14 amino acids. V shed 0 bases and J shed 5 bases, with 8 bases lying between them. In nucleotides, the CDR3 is TGCGCCAGCAGCCAAGATTGGACAGACAATGAGCAGTTCTTC. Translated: CASSQDWTDNEQFF.

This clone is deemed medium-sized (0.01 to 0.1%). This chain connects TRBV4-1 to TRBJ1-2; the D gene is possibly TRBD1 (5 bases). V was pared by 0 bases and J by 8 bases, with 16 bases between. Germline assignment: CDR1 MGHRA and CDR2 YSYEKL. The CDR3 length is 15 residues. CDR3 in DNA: TGCGCCAGCAGCCAAGATAAGAGCAGGGTGTGGGGCTACACCTTC. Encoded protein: CASSQDKSRVWGYTF.

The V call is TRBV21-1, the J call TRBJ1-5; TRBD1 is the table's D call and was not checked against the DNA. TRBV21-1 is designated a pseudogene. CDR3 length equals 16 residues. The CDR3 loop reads CASSKAVQGSRQPQHF. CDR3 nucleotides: TGTGCCAGCAGCAAAGCGGTACAGGGTTCCCGGCAGCCCCAGCATTTT.